One and the same sample provided the 17 T cell receptor beta chains below, sequenced in a study of blood T cell repertoires in COVID-19. TCRdb keeps only in-frame clones here, not all; method: immunoSEQ multiplex PCR. The data hold 150,000 to 170,000 clones, with just under 85% observed a single time. Material for sequencing was peripheral blood. The receptors were gathered from a woman in her sixties or seventies with acute or convalescent COVID-19.

This chain uses TRBV19 with TRBJ1-5, with no clear D. V shed 5 bases and J shed 4 bases, with 18 bases lying between them. The CDR3 runs to 16 residues. Per the germline V gene, CDR1 is LNHDA and CDR2 is SQIVND (reference sequence). The CDR3 coding sequence is TGTGCCAGTAGTCCCCCCACTCAAGGGAGGAATCAGCCCCAGCATTTT. Protein: CASSPPTQGRNQPQHF.

The chain joins TRBV15 to TRBJ2-6; 7 bases fit TRBD1. V lost 0 bases, J lost 2 bases, and 7 bases stayed unmatched. Germline V lookup: CDR1 LNHNV, CDR2 YYDKDF (reference sequence). This CDR3 is 18 amino acids long. This chain's CDR3 is CATSRDGQVVAGANVLTF. CDR3 sequence (DNA): TGTGCCACCAGCAGAGATGGACAGGTGGTGGCTGGGGCCAACGTCCTGACTTTC. Full variable domain (remainder filled in from reference TRBV15 and TRBJ2-6): DAMVIQNPRYQVTQFGKPVTLSCSQTLNHNVMYWYQQKSSQAPKLLFHYYDKDFNNEADTPDNFQSRRPNTSFCFLDIRSPGLGDTAMYLCATSRDGQVVAGANVLTFGAGSRLTVL.

The rearrangement uses TRBV12-3 or TRBV12-4 and TRBJ1-5; possible D gene TRBD1, 5 bases. V lost 2 bases and J 7 bases, leaving 9 bases between the germline ends. CDR3 length equals 13 residues. This CDR3 reads CASSLLGGQPQHF. The CDR3 nucleotides read TGTGCCAGCAGTTTACTCGGGGGACAGCCCCAGCATTTT.

The chain employs TRBV19 and TRBJ2-5, with 7 positions matching TRBD2. CDR1 and CDR2 from the germline V gene are LNHDA and SQIVND (reference sequence). CDR3 length equals 15 residues. J lost 4 bases, V lost 3 bases, and 8 bases had no gene match. The CDR3 region has the DNA TGTGCCAGTAGTATTCGGGAAGCGGGGCCAGAGACCCAGTACTTC. Translated: CASSIREAGPETQYF. The full variable domain, its missing parts supplied by reference TRBV19 and TRBJ2-5, is DGGITQSPKYLFRKEGQNVTLSCEQNLNHDAMYWYRQDPGQGLRLIYYSQIVNDFQKGDIAEGYSVSREKKESFPLTVTSAQKNPTAFYLCASSIREAGPETQYFGPGTRLLVL.

In its sample, this clone was seen a few times. The CDR3 protein is CASISRYRDYGYTF. CDR3 bases: TGTGCCAGCATATCGCGTTACAGGGATTATGGCTACACCTTC. The chain links TRBV6-1 to TRBJ1-2, with a tentative D call TRBD1 (6 bases). The germline V gene encodes CDR1 MNHNS and CDR2 SASEGT. V lost 7 bases and J 5 bases, leaving 17 bases between the germline ends. The CDR3 runs to 14 residues.

The chain carries TRBV2 and TRBJ1-5; D remains unclear. This CDR3 region has 14 residues. Germline lookup yields CDR1 SNHLY and CDR2 FYNNEI. V dropped 4 bases and J dropped 2 bases, with 9 bases sitting between them. In nucleotides, the CDR3 is TGTGCCAGCAGTGTAGAATCTGGCAATCAGCCCCAGCATTTT. It encodes CASSVESGNQPQHF.

This clone came up a few times. The rearrangement joins TRBV11-2 to TRBJ2-3, with D perhaps matching TRBD2 (6 bases). Germline V gene lookup returns CDR1 SGHAT and CDR2 FQNNGV. The CDR3 totals 14 residues. Between the trimmed V and J ends, which lost 5 bases and 5 bases, there was a span of 14 bases. DNA for the CDR3: TGTGCCAGCAGCATCGGGACTCCTCGAGATACGCAGTATTTT. This encodes CASSIGTPRDTQYF.

J is TRBJ1-5 and V is TRBV27; perhaps TRBD1 as D (5 bases). The germline V gene has CDR1 MNHEY and CDR2 SMNVEV (reference sequence). The CDR3 is 15 amino acids. V shed 8 bases and J shed 3 bases, with 17 bases lying between them. The DNA for the CDR3 is TGTGCCAGCGGCGAAGACAGCAGAGCCAATCAGCCCCAGCATTTT. Protein sequence: CASGEDSRANQPQHF.

A single count supports this clone. The V call is TRBV27, the J call TRBJ1-1; 11 nucleotides match TRBD1. The V gene's germline CDR1 is MNHEY and CDR2 SMNVEV (reference sequence). The CDR3 covers 14 residues. The trim removed 6 bases at V and 4 bases at J, leaving 4 bases unmatched. CDR3 sequence: CASRTGTGGTEAFF. The CDR3 region has the DNA TGTGCCAGCAGGACCGGGACAGGGGGCACTGAAGCTTTCTTT.

This sequence joins TRBV29-1 and TRBJ2-7; 11 positions agree with TRBD1. CDR1 SQVTM and CDR2 ANQGSEA come from the germline V gene. V dropped 6 bases and J dropped 3; count of bases not matched to a gene: 10. CDR3 length equals 15 residues. The CDR3 DNA sequence: TGCAGCGTCGCCGTGGGGACAGGGGGGTTCTACGAGCAGTACGTC. Its protein is CSVAVGTGGFYEQYV.

This clone was observed a single time. The chain uses TRBV2 and TRBJ1-5; weak D call: TRBD1 (5 bases). The germline CDR1 and CDR2 sequences are SNHLY and FYNNEI. This CDR3 region has 14 residues. Trimming left V 0 bases short and J 6 bases short, with 9 bases between. CDR3 residues: CASSEAGRAQPQHF. DNA of the CDR3: TGTGCCAGCAGTGAAGCGGGCAGGGCTCAGCCCCAGCATTTT.

The chain links TRBV19 to TRBJ1-4; 8 bases are shared with TRBD1. Germline V gives CDR1 LNHDA, CDR2 SQIVND (reference sequence). The CDR3 loop spans 14 amino acids. V was clipped by 6 bases and J by 7 bases; unmatched bases: 7. Written as DNA, the CDR3 is TGTGCCAGTAGATCCAGGGGGCTGGGTGAAAAACTGTTTTTT. Translated: CASRSRGLGEKLFF.

This chain joins TRBV6-1 and TRBJ1-2, with D unclear. Germline V gene sequence: CDR1 MNHNS, CDR2 SASEGT. Deletions cut 2 bases from V and 1 base from J, with 14 bases between. CDR3 length: 16 residues. The CDR3 coding sequence is TGTGCCAGCAGTGAAATGCATTCCCTACTTAACTATGGCTACACCTTC. As protein: CASSEMHSLLNYGYTF.

This chain joins TRBV28 and TRBJ1-1; a weak D match, TRBD1 (5 bases). Trimming removed 6 bases from V and 9 bases from J, with 14 bases in between. Germline CDR1 and CDR2: MDHEN and SYDVKM. The CDR3 spans 12 residues. This CDR3 is CASRPTGHQAFF. The CDR3 DNA reads as TGTGCCAGCAGACCCACCGGACATCAAGCTTTCTTT.

The genes are TRBV6-1 and TRBJ1-2; no firm D call. Trimming pared 2 bases from V and 1 base from J, leaving 5 bases between. This CDR3 comprises 13 residues. Germline V lookup: CDR1 MNHNS, CDR2 SASEGT. CDR3 residues: CASSELVNYGYTF. The DNA for the CDR3 is TGTGCCAGCAGTGAACTAGTTAACTATGGCTACACCTTC.

The chain is built from TRBV6-5 and TRBJ2-3; unclear D gene. CDR1 and CDR2 from the germline V gene are MNHEY and SVGAGI. The V end lost 3 bases, the J end lost 0 bases, and 7 bases lay between the germline ends. The CDR3 is made up of 14 amino acids. The CDR3 DNA sequence: TGTGCCAGCAGTTATTTCAAAAGCACAGATACGCAGTATTTT. The encoded protein is CASSYFKSTDTQYF.

The chain couples TRBV6-4 to TRBJ1-2, with 10 bases fitting TRBD1. Germline V gene data show CDR1 as MRHNA and CDR2 as SNTAGT. The CDR3 has 14 amino acids. Trimming at V came to 6 bases and at J to 6 bases, leaving 7 bases not matched to a gene. The CDR3 loop is CASRQTGTGDGYTF. CDR3 DNA: TGTGCCAGCAGACAGACCGGGACAGGGGATGGCTACACCTTC.